These 29 T cell receptor beta chains share one sample of origin, sequenced in a study of Graves' ophthalmopathy and Graves' hyperthyroidism. TCR beta CDR3 amplification used RNA transcripts. Following a first-round RT-PCR that used HTBI primers, a second-round multiplex PCR was carried out. TCRdb called the multiplex PCR reads again in MiXCR, with one record for every CDR3 protein. The sample lists hundreds of thousands of distinct CDR3 sequences; 22% were seen once. Source material: peripheral blood. Receptor source: a woman between 18 and 29 years old with stable Graves' hyperthyroidism. Some clones in this sample may be carry-over from other donors' samples.

This clonotype was recorded a few times. The CDR3 region is CSARDRKREFSYEQYF. The CDR3 DNA follows: TGCAGTGCTAGAGATCGTAAGCGGGAGTTTTCCTACGAGCAGTACTTC. V is TRBV20-1 and J is TRBJ2-7, with 8 bases matching TRBD2. Germline values: CDR1 DFQATT, CDR2 SNEGSKA (reference sequence). J was trimmed by 1 base and V by 0 bases; bases with no gene match: 8. The CDR3 totals 16 residues.

This clonotype was detected ten times or more. The V and J genes are TRBV5-1 and TRBJ2-7; TRBD1 is a possible D gene (5 bases). The V end was cut by 6 bases, the J end by 3 bases, with 13 bases between. This CDR3 has 13 amino acids. The germline V gene has CDR1 SGHRS and CDR2 YFSETQ. CDR3 bases: TGCGCCAGCACCTTCGACAGCCTCTACGAGCAGTACTTC. Its translation is CASTFDSLYEQYF.

This clonotype occurred a few times. This chain links TRBV5-1 with TRBJ2-7; D is undetermined. Germline V lookup: CDR1 SGHRS, CDR2 YFSETQ. V lost 0 bases to trimming and J lost 2 bases, with 9 bases between them. This CDR3 region has 14 residues. The CDR3 spells CASSLEGIPYEQYF. CDR3 coding DNA: TGCGCCAGCAGCTTGGAAGGGATCCCCTACGAGCAGTACTTC.

At least ten counts were recorded for this clonotype. This chain uses TRBV12-5 with TRBJ2-5; D not certain. Germline lookup yields CDR1 LGHNT and CDR2 FRNRAP. The CDR3 is 15 residues long. V was trimmed by 3 bases and J by 2 bases, leaving 13 bases between them. In DNA, the CDR3 is TGTGCTAGTGGTTTTTTTCTTGGGCAACAAGAGACCCAGTACTTC. It yields the protein CASGFFLGQQETQYF.

The rearrangement links TRBV6-5 to TRBJ1-1, with D tentatively TRBD1 (5 bases). Trimming cost V 6 bases and J 7 bases, with 24 bases left between them. CDR1 is MNHEY and CDR2 is SVGAGI in the germline V gene. CDR3 length: 16 residues. The chain's CDR3 is CASRDSQWDEGGEAFF. DNA of the CDR3: TGTGCCAGCAGAGACTCACAGTGGGACGAGGGTGGTGAAGCTTTCTTT.

The rearrangement joins TRBV27 to TRBJ2-5; D is perhaps TRBD1 (6 bases). This CDR3 has 17 residues. V was trimmed by 0 bases and J by 0 bases, leaving 14 bases between them. Germline V CDR1 and CDR2: MNHEY, SMNVEV (reference sequence). CDR3 sequence reads: CASSLSLNRAHQETQYF. The CDR3 nucleotides read TGTGCCAGCAGTTTATCGCTAAACAGGGCCCACCAAGAGACCCAGTACTTC.

This chain uses TRBV20-1 with TRBJ1-5; 12 bases are a match to TRBD1. Germline CDR1 DFQATT, CDR2 SNEGSKA (reference sequence). Trimming at V came to 6 bases and at J to 4 bases, leaving 13 bases not matched to a gene. The CDR3 sequence is 17 residues long. The CDR3 DNA reads TGCAGTGCAATTCAGGTCCGGGACAGGGGGCGGAATCAGCCCCAGCATTTT. As protein: CSAIQVRDRGRNQPQHF.

This clonotype was detected only a few times. The gene calls are TRBV4-1 and TRBJ1-1; a weak D match, TRBD1 (6 bases). The CDR3 is 14 residues long. Germline assignment: CDR1 MGHRA and CDR2 YSYEKL. V shed 1 base and J shed 4 bases, with 10 bases lying between them. The CDR3: CASSQVGQTTEAFF. Written as DNA, the CDR3 is TGCGCCAGCAGCCAAGTTGGACAGACCACTGAAGCTTTCTTT.

This clonotype was seen repeatedly, ten times or more. The chain couples TRBV10-3 to TRBJ1-2; tentative D call: TRBD1 (5 bases). Germline V lookup: CDR1 ENHRY, CDR2 SYGVKD. The CDR3 has 13 residues. Between the trimmed V and J ends, which lost 1 base and 4 bases, there was a span of 7 bases. The CDR3 bases are TGTGCCATCAGTGAGTTGGGACCCTATGGCTACACCTTC. It encodes CAISELGPYGYTF.

The chain links TRBV5-1 to TRBJ2-7, with a tentative D call TRBD1 (5 bases). The length of the CDR3 is 13 residues. V lost 6 bases and J 4 bases, leaving 14 bases between the germline ends. Per germline, CDR1 SGHRS and CDR2 YFSETQ. The CDR3 loop reads CASNRGAGYEQYF. The DNA for the CDR3 is TGCGCCAGCAATCGTGGGGCCGGGTACGAGCAGTACTTC. The full variable domain, with the rest looked up from reference TRBV5-1 and TRBJ2-7, is KAGVTQTPRYLIKTRGQQVTLSCSPISGHRSVSWYQQTPGQGLQFLFEYFSETQRNKGNFPGRFSGRQFSNSRSEMNVSTLELGDSALYLCASNRGAGYEQYFGPGTRLTVT.

In this sample, this clonotype turned up many times. The chain uses TRBV5-1 and TRBJ2-5, with 8 bases matching TRBD1. Trimming removed 4 bases from V and 5 bases from J; junction bases left unmatched: 7. Per germline, CDR1 SGHRS and CDR2 YFSETQ. There are 14 residues in the CDR3. The CDR3 nucleotides read TGCGCCAGCAGCACCGGACAGGGTAGGGAGACCCAGTACTTC. Amino acid sequence: CASSTGQGRETQYF.

This clonotype was counted ten times or more. This sequence joins TRBV6-1 and TRBJ1-2; TRBD1 matches 7 bases. The CDR3 consists of 16 residues. Germline trimming cut 7 bases from V and 4 bases from J; bases unmatched to any gene: 15. Germline V gene lookup returns CDR1 MNHNS and CDR2 SASEGT. This CDR3 is CASTMRQGSSFYGYTF. DNA of the CDR3: TGTGCCAGCACAATGAGACAGGGATCAAGCTTCTATGGCTACACCTTC.

In this sample, this clonotype turned up many times. The chain has TRBV5-1 and TRBJ1-1; D not resolved. The CDR3 is made up of 15 amino acids. Germline V lookup: CDR1 SGHRS, CDR2 YFSETQ. Trimming removed 4 bases at V and 4 bases at J, with 17 bases between. Here the CDR3 DNA reads TGCGCCAGCAGCGACGCCAAGACAACCTCCACTGAAGCTTTCTTT. Protein: CASSDAKTTSTEAFF. The entire variable domain, with the rest obtained from reference TRBV5-1 and TRBJ1-1, is as follows: KAGVTQTPRYLIKTRGQQVTLSCSPISGHRSVSWYQQTPGQGLQFLFEYFSETQRNKGNFPGRFSGRQFSNSRSEMNVSTLELGDSALYLCASSDAKTTSTEAFFGQGTRLTVV.

The chain combines TRBV28 with TRBJ1-1; D remains ambiguous. With 8 bases removed from V and 4 bases from J, the gap between germline ends came to 14 bases. Per the germline V gene, CDR1 is MDHEN and CDR2 is SYDVKM. The CDR3 totals 13 residues. CDR3 nucleotide sequence: TGTGCCAGCTTCGGGGTTCGGGGCACTGAAGCTTTCTTT. This sequence encodes CASFGVRGTEAFF.

In this sample, this clonotype turned up many times. The chain combines TRBV7-6 with TRBJ2-7; 7 bases are shared with TRBD1. The CDR3 consists of 14 residues. V shed 1 base, J shed 8 bases, and the junction held 8 bases outside the gene matches. Germline assignment: CDR1 SGHVS and CDR2 FNYEAQ. CDR3 in amino acids: CASSLGGTDAKQYF. The CDR3 DNA is TGTGCCAGCAGCTTAGGTGGGACAGACGCTAAGCAGTACTTC.

This clonotype has a count of ten or more. The J gene is TRBJ1-6, the V gene TRBV7-2, with D maybe TRBD1 (6 bases). The CDR3 sequence is 16 residues long. The V gene lost 4 bases and the J gene lost 9 bases, with 19 bases spanning the gap. Germline V gene lookup returns CDR1 SGHTA and CDR2 FQGNSA. CDR3 in amino acids: CASSSLFAGVGSPLHF. CDR3 in DNA: TGTGCCAGCAGCTCCCTCTTCGCAGGGGTTGGTTCACCCCTCCACTTT.

V and J are TRBV6-1 and TRBJ1-5; tentative D call: TRBD1 (6 bases). Per germline, CDR1 MNHNS and CDR2 SASEGT. The CDR3 extends over 14 amino acids. The V end was cut by 3 bases, the J end by 2 bases, with 8 bases between. CDR3 sequence reads: CASSDQGRNQPQHF. The CDR3 DNA reads as TGTGCCAGCAGTGATCAGGGGCGCAATCAGCCCCAGCATTTT.

The chain is built from TRBV19 and TRBJ1-1; D remains ambiguous. V dropped 3 bases and J dropped 4 bases, with 12 bases sitting between them. The CDR3 totals 14 residues. Germline-derived CDR1 and CDR2 are LNHDA and SQIVND (reference sequence). The CDR3 DNA reads TGTGCCAGTAGTATTAGGGCGGAATTCACTGAAGCTTTCTTT. It codes for CASSIRAEFTEAFF. Complete variable domain (other parts from reference TRBV19 and TRBJ1-1): DGGITQSPKYLFRKEGQNVTLSCEQNLNHDAMYWYRQDPGQGLRLIYYSQIVNDFQKGDIAEGYSVSREKKESFPLTVTSAQKNPTAFYLCASSIRAEFTEAFFGQGTRLTVV.

The rearrangement uses TRBV19 and TRBJ2-7; 7 nucleotides match TRBD1. Germline trimming cut 3 bases from V and 6 bases from J; bases unmatched to any gene: 2. The CDR3 spans 12 residues. Germline V lookup: CDR1 LNHDA, CDR2 SQIVND (reference sequence). Here the CDR3 reads CASSMAGGEQYF. The DNA for the CDR3 is TGTGCCAGTAGTATGGCAGGGGGCGAGCAGTACTTC.

This clonotype appeared a few times. The V gene is TRBV29-1, the J gene TRBJ2-4, with D possibly TRBD1 on 6 matching bases. The CDR3 extends over 10 amino acids. V lost 3 bases and J lost 16, with 13 bases in between. Looked up from germline, CDR1 is SQVTM and CDR2 is ANQGSEA. CDR3 sequence: CSVDVTGYYF. CDR3 nucleotides: TGCAGCGTTGATGTTACAGGGTATTACTTC.

Worth noting for this clonotype: At one end, the junction sequence differs from germline, possibly due to a read error. This rearrangement joins TRBV30 to TRBJ1-1, with D possibly matching TRBD1 (5 bases). Germline V gene sequence: CDR1 GTSNPN, CDR2 SVGIG (reference sequence). The CDR3 is made up of 14 amino acids. The CDR3 DNA is TGTGCCTGGAGTGTAAGGACAACATTACCTGAATCTTTCTTT. Its protein product is CAWSVRTTLPESFF.

The rearrangement uses TRBV3-1 and TRBJ1-5, with a possible D match to TRBD1 (6 bases). V was pared by 3 bases and J by 4 bases, with 10 bases between. Per germline, CDR1 LGHDT and CDR2 YNNKEL (reference sequence). This CDR3 comprises 14 residues. The CDR3 coding sequence is TGTGCCAGCAGCCATGGACAGCCTAATCAGCCCCAGCATTTT. Translated, it gives CASSHGQPNQPQHF.

The CDR3 here is CSARAGGAQETQYF. DNA of the CDR3: TGCAGTGCTAGAGCTGGCGGAGCCCAAGAGACCCAGTACTTC. The J gene is TRBJ2-5, the V gene TRBV20-1; no definite D call. The CDR3 covers 14 residues. Germline CDR1 DFQATT, CDR2 SNEGSKA (reference sequence). Trimming pared 1 base from V and 1 base from J, leaving 10 bases between.

The chain carries TRBV6-1 and TRBJ2-5; D possibly uses TRBD1 or TRBD2 (5 bases each). The V and J ends lost 3 bases and 5 bases respectively, with 13 bases between them. The CDR3 totals 14 residues. Germline values: CDR1 MNHNS, CDR2 SASEGT. CDR3 region: CASSEGTFRETQYF. The CDR3 DNA is TGTGCCAGCAGTGAGGGGACCTTTCGGGAGACCCAGTACTTC.

Many counts were recorded for this clonotype. The chain has TRBV5-1 and TRBJ2-7; 12 bases line up with TRBD2. Germline V gives CDR1 SGHRS, CDR2 YFSETQ. The CDR3 loop spans 17 amino acids. Trimming took 0 bases from V and 5 from J; bases not matched to a gene: 9. The chain's CDR3 is CASSLEPSGRAKNEQYF. CDR3 coding DNA: TGCGCCAGCAGCTTGGAACCTAGCGGGAGGGCCAAGAACGAGCAGTACTTC.

This clonotype was recorded a few times. It may be a read error: a sequence one base away is much more abundant. The J gene is TRBJ1-1, the V gene TRBV6-1; D gene ambiguous. V was pared by 5 bases and J by 0 bases, with 7 bases between. The CDR3 runs to 13 residues. Per germline, CDR1 MNHNS and CDR2 SASEGT. The CDR3 region is CASSPHMNTEAFF. For the CDR3, the DNA is TGTGCCAGCAGTCCCCACATGAACACTGAAGCTTTCTTT.

This clonotype was counted at least ten times. The chain carries TRBV12-3 or TRBV12-4 and TRBJ2-2; D gene uncertain. V was clipped by 2 bases and J by 5 bases, with 9 bases between them. The CDR3 runs to 14 residues. The chain's CDR3 is CASSLLGRTGELFF. Written as DNA, the CDR3 is TGTGCCAGCAGTTTACTGGGCCGGACCGGGGAGCTGTTTTTT.

At least ten counts were recorded for this clonotype. The CDR3 loop reads CATSRRDRVDTEAFF. The CDR3 coding sequence is TGTGCCACCAGCAGACGGGACAGGGTGGACACTGAAGCTTTCTTT. The chain carries TRBV15 and TRBJ1-1; TRBD1 agrees at 9 bases. This CDR3 contains 15 residues. The trim removed 2 bases at V and 3 bases at J, leaving 4 bases unmatched. The germline V gene has CDR1 LNHNV and CDR2 YYDKDF (reference sequence).

This clonotype was counted a few times. J is TRBJ1-1 and V is TRBV6-5, with a tentative D call TRBD1 (6 bases). V gave up 0 bases and J gave up 4 bases, with 9 bases separating them. The CDR3 loop spans 14 amino acids. The germline gives CDR1 MNHEY, CDR2 SVGAGI. CDR3 residues: CASSYSGALTEAFF. CDR3 nucleotides: TGTGCCAGCAGTTACTCGGGGGCCCTCACTGAAGCTTTCTTT.